The next 18 T cell receptor beta chains were all read from a single sample in a study of Graves' ophthalmopathy and Graves' hyperthyroidism. Investigators amplified TCR beta CDR3 regions from RNA transcripts. In the first round, RT-PCR was carried out with HTBI primers, and a multiplex PCR formed the second round. Each CDR3 protein gets one entry after TCRdb re-called the multiplex PCR reads with MiXCR. Of about 620,000 distinct CDR3 sequences in the sample, about 24% are singletons; the top ten hold around 6.9%. Sequencing was carried out using peripheral blood. Receptors originate from a woman between 18 and 30 years old with stable Graves' hyperthyroidism. Some clones in this sample may be carry-over from other donors' samples.

This clonotype was counted at least ten times. The chain is built from TRBV6-5 and TRBJ1-2; D might be TRBD1 (5 bases). V dropped 1 base and J dropped 2 bases, with 5 bases sitting between them. This CDR3 has 13 residues. The germline V gene encodes CDR1 MNHEY and CDR2 SVGAGI. CDR3 protein: CASSYWGNYGYTF. CDR3 nucleotides: TGTGCCAGCAGTTACTGGGGGAACTATGGCTACACCTTC.

This clonotype was picked up many times. The chain has TRBV7-9 and TRBJ1-2; no firm D call. V was pared by 1 base and J by 4 bases, with 13 bases between. CDR1 is SEHNR and CDR2 is FQNEAQ in the germline V gene (reference sequence). The CDR3 is made up of 15 amino acids. CDR3 in DNA: TGTGCCAGCAGCTTAGACACGACACCCCCCTATGGCTACACCTTC. Protein sequence: CASSLDTTPPYGYTF.

This clonotype was observed many times. This chain uses TRBV11-2 with TRBJ2-7, with 9 nucleotides matching TRBD1. The CDR3 covers 17 residues. CDR1 SGHAT and CDR2 FQNNGV come from the germline V gene. The J segment lost 5 bases and the V segment lost 1 base, leaving 12 bases of the junction unmatched. As DNA, the CDR3 is TGTGCCAGCAGCTTAGGGGAGGCCGGGACAGGGTGGGACGAGCAGTACTTC. This codes for CASSLGEAGTGWDEQYF.

The gene calls are TRBV2 and TRBJ2-7; no firm D call. The CDR3 is 16 amino acids. V gave up 3 bases and J gave up 3 bases, with 18 bases separating them. Germline CDR1 reads SNHLY; CDR2 reads FYNNEI. The CDR3 here is CASSDPSTVGYYEQYF. As DNA, the CDR3 is TGTGCCAGCAGTGATCCGAGTACAGTGGGTTACTACGAGCAGTACTTC.

The J gene is TRBJ2-7, the V gene TRBV2; D is perhaps TRBD1 or TRBD2 (5 bases each). Germline V CDR1 and CDR2: SNHLY, FYNNEI. Trimming left V 6 bases short and J 2 bases short, with 23 bases between. The CDR3 contains 17 residues. CDR3 bases: TGTGCCAGCAGCCACCCCCCCGAGGGGATAAGGGCCTACGAGCAGTACTTC. Encoded protein: CASSHPPEGIRAYEQYF. The whole variable domain, filled in from reference TRBV2 and TRBJ2-7, reads EPEVTQTPSHQVTQMGQEVILRCVPISNHLYFYWYRQILGQKVEFLVSFYNNEISEKSEIFDDQFSVERPDGSNFTLKIRSTKLEDSAMYFCASSHPPEGIRAYEQYFGPGTRLTVT.

There are many counts of this clonotype. The V and J genes are TRBV12-3 or TRBV12-4 and TRBJ1-2; possible D gene TRBD1, 5 bases. The CDR3 loop spans 14 amino acids. V was pared by 3 bases and J by 7 bases, with 15 bases between. The CDR3 region has the DNA TGTGCCAGCAGTTTCGCGACAGCCTCGGGTGGCTACACCTTC. Protein sequence: CASSFATASGGYTF.

This clonotype was counted many times. The chain carries TRBV12-3 or TRBV12-4 and TRBJ1-1; D remains ambiguous. The CDR3 contains 11 residues. Trimming pared 3 bases from V and 6 bases from J, leaving 5 bases between. CDR3: CASSFLAEAFF. The DNA of the CDR3 is TGTGCCAGCAGTTTTTTAGCTGAAGCTTTCTTT.

This clonotype was observed at least ten times. DNA of the CDR3: TGTGCCTGGGCTAGCGGGCCTCGATCGAACACCGGGGAGCTGTTTTTT. Translated: CAWASGPRSNTGELFF. The chain employs TRBV30 and TRBJ2-2, with 8 positions matching TRBD2. The junction had 8 bases not matched to a gene; V was cut back by 5 bases and J by 0 bases. Per germline, CDR1 GTSNPN and CDR2 SVGIG (reference sequence). This CDR3 is 16 amino acids long.

The rearrangement uses TRBV18 and TRBJ2-2; D is unresolved. The CDR3 is made up of 16 amino acids. Trimming left V 6 bases short and J 0 bases short, with 14 bases between. Germline V gene data show CDR1 as KGHSH and CDR2 as LQKENI. The CDR3 spells CASSPYSPSNTGELFF. The CDR3 bases are TGTGCCAGCTCGCCTTACAGCCCTTCGAACACCGGGGAGCTGTTTTTT.

At least ten counts were recorded for this clonotype. V and J are TRBV20-1 and TRBJ2-5; TRBD2 might be the D (7 bases). This CDR3 region has 15 residues. From germline, CDR1 is DFQATT and CDR2 SNEGSKA (reference sequence). Trimming shortened V by 3 bases and J by 2 bases, and 16 bases separated the two germline ends. The CDR3 is CSARKGGGRQETQYF. The DNA for the CDR3 is TGCAGTGCTAGGAAAGGGGGGGGACGGCAAGAGACCCAGTACTTC.

This clonotype was seen many times. CDR3: CASSFSFVEWGNQPQHF. The CDR3 DNA follows: TGTGCCAGCAGTTTTAGTTTTGTCGAATGGGGCAATCAGCCCCAGCATTTT. This sequence joins TRBV12-3 or TRBV12-4 and TRBJ1-5, with D uncertain. Deletions cut 3 bases from V and 2 bases from J, with 17 bases between. This CDR3 has 17 residues.

Regarding this clonotype: Given a much more abundant clone one base away, this may be a read error. J is TRBJ2-6 and V is TRBV4-2; no reliable D call. The length of the CDR3 is 16 residues. CDR1 is LGHNA, CDR2 YNFKEQ, per germline. CDR3 protein: CASSQDGKGWAYVLTF. The CDR3 DNA is TGTGCCAGCAGCCAAGATGGGAAGGGATGGGCCTACGTCCTGACTTTC.

CDR3: CASSFLGGPDGYTF. In nucleotides, the CDR3 is TGTGCCAGCAGCTTCCTAGGAGGGCCCGATGGCTACACCTTC. The rearrangement joins TRBV27 to TRBJ1-2; D remains ambiguous. Germline V CDR1 and CDR2: MNHEY, SMNVEV (reference sequence). The CDR3 has 14 amino acids. Trimming cost V 6 bases and J 6 bases, with 17 bases left between them.

This clonotype was counted many times. The V call is TRBV12-3 or TRBV12-4, the J call TRBJ2-2, with D possibly matching TRBD2 (5 bases). Trimming left V 7 bases short and J 6 bases short, with 12 bases between. The CDR3 sequence is 13 residues long. This CDR3 is CASTQSGPGELFF. The CDR3 region has the DNA TGTGCCAGCACCCAAAGCGGCCCCGGGGAGCTGTTTTTT.

Here the CDR3 DNA reads TGCAGCGTTGGTGTTACAGGGAGCTCCTACGAGCAGTACTTC. Amino acids: CSVGVTGSSYEQYF. The V gene is TRBV29-1, the J gene TRBJ2-7; the D gene is possibly TRBD1 (6 bases). V shed 4 bases and J shed 0 bases, with 13 bases lying between them. Germline CDR1 and CDR2: SQVTM and ANQGSEA. There are 14 residues in the CDR3.

V usage is TRBV19 and J usage is TRBJ2-2; no reliable D call. CDR3 length: 13 amino acids. Germline assignment: CDR1 LNHDA and CDR2 SQIVND (reference sequence). V lost 5 bases and J 7 bases, leaving 11 bases between the germline ends. The CDR3 reads CASSPVASGELFF. CDR3 coding DNA: TGTGCCAGTAGTCCCGTAGCTAGCGGGGAGCTGTTTTTT. The variable domain in full, completed from reference TRBV19 and TRBJ2-2, reads DGGITQSPKYLFRKEGQNVTLSCEQNLNHDAMYWYRQDPGQGLRLIYYSQIVNDFQKGDIAEGYSVSREKKESFPLTVTSAQKNPTAFYLCASSPVASGELFFGEGSRLTVL.

The rearrangement uses TRBV7-8 and TRBJ1-6; no definite D call. Trimming cost V 1 base and J 13 bases, with 17 bases left between them. Looked up from germline, CDR1 is SGHVS and CDR2 is FQNEAQ. The CDR3 has 15 amino acids. CDR3 DNA: TGTGCCAGCAGCTTAGATGGCACCACAAGTACGCCCCTCCACTTT. It translates to CASSLDGTTSTPLHF.

A note on this clonotype: A much larger clone lies a single base off, so this may be a read error. The rearrangement links TRBV2 to TRBJ1-1; a possible D gene is TRBD1 (5 bases). The CDR3 runs 13 residues. V was cut by 11 bases and J by 8 bases, with 21 bases left in between. CDR1 is SNHLY, CDR2 FYNNEI, per germline. DNA of the CDR3: TGTGCCGGCTCAAGGGACGGAGCATTCGAAGCTTTCTTT. It translates to CAGSRDGAFEAFF.